Shown below are 19 T cell receptor beta chains from a single sample sequenced in a study of metastatic and nonmetastatic thyroid tumors (dated by TCRdb to about 2020). The receptor library was made with PCR. These reads were obtained on an Illumina HiSeq 4000. The public reads were run again by TCRdb, first through fastp at Q25 and then through MiXCR, and only productive beta chains were kept. For this sample there are about 20,000 clones; approximately 24% appear just once. Roughly 6% of the sample is held by the ten biggest clonotypes. Before undergoing thyroid surgery, none of the patients had been given any kind of treatment. The sample was tumor tissue. The receptors were sampled from a female donor with papillary thyroid cancer or a benign thyroid nodule (not recorded which). Some clones in this sample may be carry-over from other donors' samples.

This clone has a count of ten or more. The chain combines TRBV4-1 with TRBJ2-3; maybe TRBD1 (5 bases). Germline CDR1 MGHRA, CDR2 YSYEKL. The CDR3 totals 16 residues. V was shortened by 1 base and J by 3 bases, with 14 bases between the two germline ends. For the CDR3, the DNA is TGCGCCAGCAGCCAAGGCGCAGGGTTAACGACAGATACGCAGTATTTT. It yields the protein CASSQGAGLTTDTQYF.

The J gene is TRBJ2-3, the V gene TRBV20-1; D is possibly TRBD2 (6 bases). Germline-derived CDR1 and CDR2 are DFQATT and SNEGSKA (reference sequence). V lost 5 bases to trimming and J lost 4 bases, with 13 bases between them. This CDR3 comprises 13 residues. The CDR3 reads CSADPGGADTQYF. CDR3 coding DNA: TGCAGTGCTGATCCCGGGGGAGCAGATACGCAGTATTTT.

This CDR3 is CASTTDLGGYGYTF. The CDR3 region has the DNA TGTGCCAGCACTACGGACCTAGGAGGATATGGCTACACCTTC. This chain uses TRBV6-1 with TRBJ1-2; D gene uncertain. V lost 7 bases, J lost 5 bases, and 17 bases lay in between. Germline lookup yields CDR1 MNHNS and CDR2 SASEGT. The CDR3 runs 14 residues.

In this sample, this clone turned up many times. The chain has TRBV6-1 and TRBJ1-1; 11 bases fit TRBD1. The CDR3 sequence is 14 residues long. Germline V lookup: CDR1 MNHNS, CDR2 SASEGT. With 6 bases clipped from V and 4 bases from J, the junction kept 4 bases outside the gene matches. The CDR3 sequence: CASRLGTGGTEAFF. CDR3 coding DNA: TGTGCCAGCAGACTCGGGACAGGGGGCACTGAAGCTTTCTTT.

This clone is termed medium-sized. The V gene is TRBV12-3 or TRBV12-4, the J gene TRBJ2-1; 8 nucleotides align to TRBD2. V was clipped by 1 base and J by 8 bases; unmatched bases: 16. The CDR3 length is 18 residues. The CDR3 sequence is CASSLDRGSGLVRYEQFF. In nucleotides, the CDR3 is TGTGCCAGCAGTTTAGATCGTGGATCGGGACTAGTTCGCTATGAGCAGTTCTTC.

There are many counts of this clone. This chain joins TRBV7-3 and TRBJ2-1, with TRBD2 identical over 9 bases. The CDR3 has 17 residues. The germline gives CDR1 SGHTA, CDR2 FQGTGA. Trimming at V came to 4 bases and at J to 6 bases, leaving 13 bases not matched to a gene. In DNA, the CDR3 is TGTGCCAGCAGCTCCGGTGCTAGCGGGATGGGTCCCAATGAGCAGTTCTTC. Translation gives CASSSGASGMGPNEQFF.

In its sample, this clone was seen many times. The same CDR3 also results from other DNA sequences found in this sample. The chain joins TRBV4-2 to TRBJ2-7, with 10 nucleotides matching TRBD2. The CDR3 runs 18 residues. The trim removed 4 bases at V and 0 bases at J, leaving 12 bases unmatched. CDR1 is LGHNA, CDR2 YNFKEQ, per germline. Here the CDR3 reads CASSPGGSGRMSSYEQYF. The CDR3 DNA reads as TGTGCCAGCAGCCCCGGGGGTAGCGGGAGGATGAGCTCCTACGAGCAGTACTTC.

To note about this clone: Here the CDR3 omits its conserved ending phenylalanine or tryptophan, so a read error is the likely source. This chain links TRBV6-6 with TRBJ2-5; D gene uncertain. Germline V CDR1 and CDR2: MNHNY, SVGAGI (reference sequence). The CDR3 contains 12 residues. The ends were cut back, 0 bases at V and 5 bases at J, with 4 bases in the middle. CDR3 DNA: TGTGCCAGCAGTTACTCAGTGGAGACCCAGTACTCC. Encoded protein: CASSYSVETQYS.

In its sample, this clone ranks as medium-sized (0.01 to 0.1%). CDR3 bases: TGTGCCAGCAGCTTAGGTGGGGGGCTGTCAAACGAGCAGTACTTC. Protein product: CASSLGGGLSNEQYF. This chain uses TRBV11-3 with TRBJ2-7; the D gene could be TRBD1 or TRBD2 (6 bases each). The germline V gene encodes CDR1 SGHNT and CDR2 YENEEA. With 1 base removed from V and 5 bases from J, the gap between germline ends came to 15 bases. The CDR3 has 15 residues.

This clone was recorded at least ten times. V usage is TRBV4-3 and J usage is TRBJ1-1; a weak D match, TRBD1 (5 bases). The CDR3 consists of 14 residues. The germline CDR1 and CDR2 sequences are LGHNA and YSLEER. Trimming took 1 base from V and 5 from J, leaving 11 bases between them. Written as DNA, the CDR3 is TGCGCCAGCAGCCAAGTAGCAGGGAGGACTGAAGCTTTCTTT. As protein: CASSQVAGRTEAFF.

This clone is medium-sized (0.01 to 0.1%) in the sample. The chain employs TRBV12-3 or TRBV12-4 and TRBJ1-1; 7 positions agree with TRBD1. The CDR3 has 13 amino acids. With 6 bases clipped from V and 0 bases from J, the junction kept 1 base outside the gene matches. CDR3 DNA: TGTGCCAGCAGGGGACAGATGAACACTGAAGCTTTCTTT. It translates to CASRGQMNTEAFF.

The chain combines TRBV5-4 with TRBJ2-3, with TRBD1 matching over 8 bases. In germline, CDR1 is SGHNT, CDR2 YYREEE (reference sequence). V trimming: 6 bases; J trimming: 6 bases; junction bases outside the gene matches: 15. The CDR3 runs 16 residues. This chain's CDR3 is CASISPDRGIKDTQYF. CDR3 sequence (DNA): TGTGCCAGCATCTCCCCCGACAGGGGAATCAAGGATACGCAGTATTTT.

This clone was detected only a few times. The rearrangement links TRBV7-4 to TRBJ1-3, with 7 bases that match TRBD1. This CDR3 has 16 residues. With 5 bases clipped from V and 4 bases from J, the junction kept 11 bases outside the gene matches. Germline lookup yields CDR1 SGHVT and CDR2 SQSDAQ. The CDR3 here is CASSPEDRVCGNTIYF. The DNA of the CDR3 is TGTGCCAGCAGCCCCGAAGACAGGGTTTGCGGAAACACCATATATTTT.

This sequence joins TRBV6-5 and TRBJ2-5; 7 bases map to TRBD1. J was trimmed by 5 bases and V by 4 bases; bases with no gene match: 10. CDR1 and CDR2 (germline): MNHEY, SVGAGI. This CDR3 contains 15 residues. CDR3 coding DNA: TGTGCCAGCAGTTTTGTAGGGGGCGAGTGGGAGACCCAGTACTTC. It is translated as CASSFVGGEWETQYF.

This clone is termed medium-sized (0.01 to 0.1%). J is TRBJ1-2 and V is TRBV28, with a weak D call TRBD1 (5 bases). The CDR3 has 11 residues. Trimming left V 3 bases short and J 8 bases short, with 7 bases between. In germline, CDR1 is MDHEN, CDR2 SYDVKM. CDR3 coding DNA: TGTGCCAGCAGTTTCCGGGGGGGCTACACCTTC. It translates to CASSFRGGYTF.

The chain uses TRBV6-1 and TRBJ2-1; D is possibly TRBD2 (7 bases). V lost 8 bases and J 13 bases, leaving 21 bases between the germline ends. The CDR3 has 13 residues. CDR1 and CDR2 from the germline V gene are MNHNS and SASEGT. The CDR3 region has the DNA TGTGCCAGCCGGAGGGAGGGGGACAATTATCAGTTCTTC. Amino acid sequence: CASRREGDNYQFF.

Within the sample, this clone is medium-sized. The chain employs TRBV6-2 or TRBV6-3 and TRBJ2-1; no reliable D call. Trimming cost V 0 bases and J 6 bases, with 9 bases left between them. CDR1 and CDR2 from the germline V gene are MNHEY and SVGEGT. The CDR3 runs 14 residues. CDR3 sequence (DNA): TGTGCCAGCAGTTACTCGGTTCAGTCCAATGAGCAGTTCTTC. This gives the protein CASSYSVQSNEQFF.

In this sample, this clone turned up a few times. Its ends do not fully match the called genes, so a read error is possible. The V and J genes are TRBV6-5 and TRBJ2-1, with D perhaps TRBD1 (5 bases). The germline V gene encodes CDR1 MNHEY and CDR2 SVGAGI. This CDR3 is built from 15 residues. CDR3 coding DNA: TGTGCCAGCATTTACTGGGGCAGGAGTAGCAATGAGCAGTTCTTC. This gives the protein CASIYWGRSSNEQFF.

This clone has a count of ten or more. The chain has TRBV29-1 and TRBJ2-5; 11 nucleotides match TRBD2. CDR1 is SQVTM and CDR2 is ANQGSEA in the germline V gene. The CDR3 has 14 residues. After removal of 7 bases from V and 5 bases from J, the junction contained 9 bases not matched to a gene. The DNA of the CDR3 is TGCAGCGGTTATAGCGGGAGGGCCTGGGAGACCCAGTACTTC. Encoded protein: CSGYSGRAWETQYF.